Below, one T cell receptor (beta chain) is given with its context. This sample is drawn from a study of blood T cell repertoires in COVID-19. Clones were read by immunoSEQ multiplex PCR, and TCRdb kept only the in-frame ones, dropping some. The table shows about 50,000 clones, with about four fifths occurring only once. From germline, CDR1 is MNHEY and CDR2 SVGAGI. The V gene end was trimmed by 11 bases and the J gene end by 0 bases; junction bases not matched to a gene: 5. The CDR3 runs to 13 residues. The chain is built from TRBV6-5 and TRBJ2-7; 9 positions agree with TRBD1. This sequence originates from a man aged 55 to 70 with acute or convalescent COVID-19. Sequenced input: peripheral blood. As DNA, the CDR3 is TGTGCCGGGGGACAGGGACGCTCCTACGAGCAGTACTTC. As protein: CAGGQGRSYEQYF.